Listed below are T cell receptor beta chains from one sample, sequenced in a study of blood T cells in healthy people across ages. TCRdb independently ran MiXCR on the 5' RACE reads; one entry per CDR3 protein. Of some 900,000 distinct CDR3 sequences in the sample, 29% are singletons; the top ten hold approximately 15%. The sample was blood. These receptors were obtained from a woman older than 75 in good health. Both conserved end residues are part of each CDR3. D genes are given only for firm matches. Clone size is given for some rows only: seen once, a few or many times, or a class if the clone is expanded.

CDR3aa: CASSVRVFTDTQYF
CDR3nt: TGTGCCAGCAGTGTCAGGGTTTTCACAGATACGCAGTATTTT
v_gene: TRBV2
d_gene: NA
len: 14
j_gene: TRBJ2-3
abundance: NA

CDR3aa: CASSVEFGWSPNEQFF
CDR3nt: TGTGCCAGCAGCGTAGAGTTTGGGTGGTCTCCTAATGAGCAGTTCTTC
v_gene: TRBV9
d_gene: NA
len: 16
j_gene: TRBJ2-1
abundance: NA

CDR3aa: CASSSARGGDNSPLHF
CDR3nt: TGTGCCAGCAGCTCGGCAAGAGGAGGCGATAATTCACCCCTCCACTTT
v_gene: TRBV5-5
d_gene: NA
len: 16
j_gene: TRBJ1-6
abundance: many

CDR3aa: CATSDREGQPQHF
CDR3nt: TGTGCCACCAGTGACCGTGAAGGTCAGCCCCAGCATTTT
v_gene: TRBV24-1
d_gene: NA
len: 13
j_gene: TRBJ1-5
abundance: NA

CDR3aa: CASSTPTGAHTEAFF
CDR3nt: TGTGCCAGCAGCACACCGACAGGGGCGCACACTGAAGCTTTCTTT
v_gene: TRBV7-9
d_gene: TRBD1
len: 15
j_gene: TRBJ1-1
abundance: NA

CDR3aa: CSAQGQVNQPQHF
CDR3nt: TGCAGTGCTCAGGGACAGGTTAATCAGCCCCAGCATTTT
v_gene: TRBV20-1
d_gene: TRBD1
len: 13
j_gene: TRBJ1-5
abundance: NA

CDR3aa: CASSYSRARKPIYF
CDR3nt: TGTGCCAGCAGTTACTCGAGGGCTCGTAAGCCCATATATTTT
v_gene: TRBV6-6
d_gene: NA
len: 14
j_gene: TRBJ1-3
abundance: NA

CDR3aa: CAISDAPTSGRAVGAKNIQYF
CDR3nt: TGTGCCATCAGCGATGCCCCGACTAGCGGGAGGGCCGTGGGTGCCAAAAACATTCAGTACTTC
v_gene: TRBV10-3
d_gene: TRBD2
len: 21
j_gene: TRBJ2-4
abundance: NA

CDR3aa: CASSTVRTGELFF
CDR3nt: TGCGCCAGCAGTACCGTTCGGACCGGGGAGCTGTTTTTT
v_gene: TRBV10-2
d_gene: NA
len: 13
j_gene: TRBJ2-2
abundance: few

CDR3aa: CASSSGGRADTQYF
CDR3nt: TGTGCCAGCAGCAGCGGGGGGCGGGCAGATACGCAGTATTTT
v_gene: TRBV3-1
d_gene: TRBD2
len: 14
j_gene: TRBJ2-3
abundance: NA

CDR3aa: CASSEGGLAGYTQYF
CDR3nt: TGTGCCAGCAGCGAGGGGGGGCTAGCGGGGTATACGCAGTATTTT
v_gene: TRBV11-3
d_gene: TRBD2
len: 15
j_gene: TRBJ2-3
abundance: few

CDR3aa: CASSLVTGRVTSYNEQFF
CDR3nt: TGTGCCAGCAGCTTAGTTACTGGCAGGGTGACTTCCTACAATGAGCAGTTCTTC
v_gene: TRBV7-2
d_gene: NA
len: 18
j_gene: TRBJ2-1
abundance: NA

CDR3aa: CSASRTGGTEKLFF
CDR3nt: TGCAGTGCTTCCAGGACAGGGGGGACTGAAAAACTGTTTTTT
v_gene: TRBV20-1
d_gene: TRBD1
len: 14
j_gene: TRBJ1-4
abundance: many

CDR3aa: CASKGERLSTEAFF
CDR3nt: TGTGCCAGTAAAGGGGAAAGGTTAAGCACTGAAGCTTTCTTT
v_gene: TRBV19
d_gene: NA
len: 14
j_gene: TRBJ1-1
abundance: few

CDR3aa: CASSRLGGGQRNYGYTF
CDR3nt: TGTGCCAGCAGTCGATTAGGGGGGGGACAGAGAAACTATGGCTACACCTTC
v_gene: TRBV12-3/TRBV12-4
d_gene: TRBD1
len: 17
j_gene: TRBJ1-2
abundance: many

CDR3aa: CASSFTSGTDTQYF
CDR3nt: TGTGCCAGCAGCTTTACTAGCGGCACAGATACGCAGTATTTT
v_gene: TRBV7-2
d_gene: TRBD2
len: 14
j_gene: TRBJ2-3
abundance: many

CDR3aa: CASSHPRQGALSSYNEQFF
CDR3nt: TGTGCCAGCAGCCATCCCAGACAGGGGGCTCTATCCTCCTACAATGAGCAGTTCTTC
v_gene: TRBV3-1
d_gene: TRBD1
len: 19
j_gene: TRBJ2-1
abundance: few

CDR3aa: CASSLRGSLSTDAQYF
CDR3nt: TGTGCCAGCAGTTTACGGGGGTCCCTTAGCACAGATGCGCAGTATTTT
v_gene: TRBV12-3/TRBV12-4
d_gene: NA
len: 16
j_gene: TRBJ2-3
abundance: NA

CDR3aa: CASSGTRQGTQYF
CDR3nt: TGTGCCAGCAGCGGGACACGACAAGGGACCCAGTACTTC
v_gene: TRBV6-2/TRBV6-3
d_gene: NA
len: 13
j_gene: TRBJ2-5
abundance: once

CDR3aa: CASRNRPETNEQYF
CDR3nt: TGTGCCAGCAGAAACAGGCCGGAGACCAACGAGCAGTACTTC
v_gene: TRBV2
d_gene: NA
len: 14
j_gene: TRBJ2-7
abundance: NA

CDR3aa: CASSSQGLPEKLFF
CDR3nt: TGTGCCAGCAGCTCACAGGGATTACCGGAAAAACTGTTTTTT
v_gene: TRBV7-2
d_gene: NA
len: 14
j_gene: TRBJ1-4
abundance: NA

CDR3aa: CSVFGTPGSETQYF
CDR3nt: TGCAGTGTTTTCGGGACTCCTGGCTCAGAGACCCAGTACTTC
v_gene: TRBV20-1
d_gene: NA
len: 14
j_gene: TRBJ2-5
abundance: many

CDR3aa: CASSLQTGGQHIQYF
CDR3nt: TGCGCCAGCAGCCTCCAGACAGGGGGGCAACACATTCAGTACTTC
v_gene: TRBV5-1
d_gene: TRBD1
len: 15
j_gene: TRBJ2-4
abundance: NA

CDR3aa: CASSPLAGGRVTDTQYF
CDR3nt: TGTGCCAGCAGTCCTCTAGCGGGGGGGCGAGTCACAGATACGCAGTATTTT
v_gene: TRBV5-5
d_gene: TRBD2
len: 17
j_gene: TRBJ2-3
abundance: many

CDR3aa: CASSSTGSAQFF
CDR3nt: TGTGCCAGCAGCTCCACAGGGAGCGCGCAGTTCTTC
v_gene: TRBV7-9
d_gene: NA
len: 12
j_gene: TRBJ2-1
abundance: NA

CDR3aa: CATRGTGVPEAFF
CDR3nt: TGTGCCACCAGGGGGACAGGGGTTCCTGAAGCTTTCTTT
v_gene: TRBV24-1
d_gene: TRBD1
len: 13
j_gene: TRBJ1-1
abundance: NA

CDR3aa: CSAGQNSNTGELFF
CDR3nt: TGCAGTGCTGGACAGAACTCGAACACCGGGGAGCTGTTTTTT
v_gene: TRBV20-1
d_gene: NA
len: 14
j_gene: TRBJ2-2
abundance: few

CDR3aa: CASSLQGGIGSPLHF
CDR3nt: TGTGCCAGCAGCTTACAGGGGGGAATAGGTTCACCCCTCCACTTT
v_gene: TRBV7-9
d_gene: TRBD1
len: 15
j_gene: TRBJ1-6
abundance: NA

CDR3aa: CASRAKETSLNEQFF
CDR3nt: TGTGCCAGCAGGGCTAAAGAGACTAGTCTGAATGAGCAGTTCTTC
v_gene: TRBV2
d_gene: NA
len: 15
j_gene: TRBJ2-1
abundance: many

CDR3aa: CASSERLATDTQYF
CDR3nt: TGCGCCAGCAGTGAGAGGCTGGCCACAGATACGCAGTATTTT
v_gene: TRBV10-1
d_gene: NA
len: 14
j_gene: TRBJ2-3
abundance: NA

CDR3aa: CASSAGQGLSPLHF
CDR3nt: TGTGCCAGCAGCGCGGGACAGGGGTTGTCACCCCTCCACTTT
v_gene: TRBV7-9
d_gene: TRBD1
len: 14
j_gene: TRBJ1-6
abundance: NA

CDR3aa: CASTEAGGLQETQYF
CDR3nt: TGTGCCAGCACCGAAGCGGGGGGGCTCCAAGAGACCCAGTACTTC
v_gene: TRBV7-2
d_gene: TRBD2
len: 15
j_gene: TRBJ2-5
abundance: NA

CDR3aa: CASSPGQGLLGYTF
CDR3nt: TGTGCCAGCAGCCCGGGACAGGGGTTACTTGGCTACACCTTC
v_gene: TRBV27
d_gene: TRBD1
len: 14
j_gene: TRBJ1-2
abundance: many

CDR3aa: CASSKSGFPGELFF
CDR3nt: TGTGCCAGCAGCAAATCAGGGTTTCCCGGGGAGCTGTTTTTT
v_gene: TRBV7-8
d_gene: NA
len: 14
j_gene: TRBJ2-2
abundance: few

CDR3aa: CASSYGRRYGYTF
CDR3nt: TGTGCCAGCAGTTACGGACGACGCTATGGCTACACCTTC
v_gene: TRBV6-2/TRBV6-3
d_gene: NA
len: 13
j_gene: TRBJ1-2
abundance: many

CDR3aa: CASSRSYLSYEQYF
CDR3nt: TGCGCCAGCAGCCGTTCCTACCTCTCCTACGAGCAGTACTTC
v_gene: TRBV5-1
d_gene: NA
len: 14
j_gene: TRBJ2-7
abundance: many

CDR3aa: CATSDLTANYGYTF
CDR3nt: TGTGCCACCAGTGATTTGACAGCAAACTATGGCTACACCTTC
v_gene: TRBV24-1
d_gene: NA
len: 14
j_gene: TRBJ1-2
abundance: many

CDR3aa: CASSFRYSEADTQYF
CDR3nt: TGTGCCAGCAGCTTCAGGTACTCGGAGGCAGATACGCAGTATTTT
v_gene: TRBV7-2
d_gene: NA
len: 15
j_gene: TRBJ2-3
abundance: many

CDR3aa: CASSLDRTGVNTGELFF
CDR3nt: TGCGCCAGCAGCTTGGACCGGACGGGGGTGAACACCGGGGAGCTGTTTTTT
v_gene: TRBV5-1
d_gene: NA
len: 17
j_gene: TRBJ2-2
abundance: NA

CDR3aa: CASSQVSQVANTGELFF
CDR3nt: TGCGCCAGCAGCCAAGTCTCGCAGGTCGCGAACACCGGGGAGCTGTTTTTT
v_gene: TRBV4-1
d_gene: NA
len: 17
j_gene: TRBJ2-2
abundance: NA

CDR3aa: CASRPPGQAPYEQYF
CDR3nt: TGTGCCAGCAGGCCCCCGGGACAGGCACCCTACGAGCAGTACTTC
v_gene: TRBV2
d_gene: TRBD1
len: 15
j_gene: TRBJ2-7
abundance: many

CDR3aa: CASRSDRADRGEKLFF
CDR3nt: TGTGCCAGCAGATCGGACAGGGCGGATCGTGGTGAAAAACTGTTTTTT
v_gene: TRBV6-5
d_gene: TRBD1
len: 16
j_gene: TRBJ1-4
abundance: few

CDR3aa: CASSRETSGGAREQFF
CDR3nt: TGCGCCAGCAGCCGCGAGACTAGCGGGGGGGCCCGTGAGCAGTTCTTC
v_gene: TRBV4-3
d_gene: TRBD2
len: 16
j_gene: TRBJ2-1
abundance: many

CDR3aa: CASSFPPSGGNTGELFF
CDR3nt: TGCGCCAGCAGCTTCCCTCCTAGCGGGGGGAACACCGGGGAGCTGTTTTTT
v_gene: TRBV5-1
d_gene: TRBD2
len: 17
j_gene: TRBJ2-2
abundance: NA

CDR3aa: CAWSQLTVRTEAFF
CDR3nt: TGTGCCTGGAGCCAGTTGACAGTTCGAACTGAAGCTTTCTTT
v_gene: TRBV30
d_gene: NA
len: 14
j_gene: TRBJ1-1
abundance: NA